This T cell receptor (beta chain) was recorded in a study of shared clonotypes between healthy human individuals. Assay used: immunoSEQ multiplex PCR; TCRdb lists only in-frame clones, some missing. The table has roughly 2,000,000 clones, around 96% seen once. There are 14 residues in the CDR3. CDR1 is MDHEN, CDR2 SYDVKM, per germline. V lost 6 bases to trimming and J lost 3 bases, with 12 bases between them. CD45RO negativity and positive selection for CCR7 defined naive CD8 cells, a population that excluded terminally differentiated effector memory CD45RA+ cells. This clone appeared once. This specimen includes other DNA sequences encoding the same CDR3.

Sequenced input: naive CD8+ T cells sorted from blood. The V gene is TRBV28, the J gene TRBJ1-5; D is possibly TRBD1 (5 bases). This TCR was recovered from a man in his late teens or twenties in good health. The CDR3 DNA sequence: TGTGCCAGCAGCCCTGCGGGGGTCAATCAGCCCCAGCATTTT. Translating gives CASSPAGVNQPQHF.